This entry features one T cell receptor (beta chain) sequence. Its cognate antigen is unknown. The library was made from cDNA and included unique molecular identifiers. TCRdb independently ran MiXCR on the PCR reads; one entry per CDR3 protein. The data hold 350,000 to 500,000 distinct CDR3 sequences, with 30% to 45% observed a single time. The data were obtained in a study of post-analysis software for immune sequencing data. For the study at large: Recorded disease courses covered relapsing-remitting, secondary progressive and progressive-relapsing multiple sclerosis. Some patients had no subtype annotation.

The ends were cut back, 5 bases at V and 0 bases at J, with 15 bases in the middle. Germline-derived CDR1 and CDR2 are SGHKS and YYEKEE (reference sequence). The CDR3 runs 17 residues. Study-level findings and limits: Relative to controls, patients had five TRBV segments at higher frequency, with TRBV5-6, TRBV5-1 and TRBV20-1 among these.

This clonotype originated in a girl aged 2 to 9 with multiple sclerosis. Sample: blood. The chain employs TRBV5-5 and TRBJ2-6; D is ambiguous. CDR3 sequence (DNA): TGTGCCAGCAGAATCGAACCCGTTCACTCTGGGGCCAACGTCCTGACTTTC. Translating it yields CASRIEPVHSGANVLTF.